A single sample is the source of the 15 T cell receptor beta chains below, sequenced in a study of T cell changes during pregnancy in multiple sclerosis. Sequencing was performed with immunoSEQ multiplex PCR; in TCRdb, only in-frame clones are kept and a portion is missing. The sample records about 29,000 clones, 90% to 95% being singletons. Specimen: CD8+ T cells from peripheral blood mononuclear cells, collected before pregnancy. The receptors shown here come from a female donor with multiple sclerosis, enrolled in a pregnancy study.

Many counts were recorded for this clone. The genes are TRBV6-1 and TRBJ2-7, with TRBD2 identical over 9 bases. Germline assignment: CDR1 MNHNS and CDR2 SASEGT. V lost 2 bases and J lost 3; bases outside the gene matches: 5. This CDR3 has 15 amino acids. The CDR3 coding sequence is TGTGCCAGCAGTGAACTCAGCGGGGGGAACTACGAGCAGTACTTC. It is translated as CASSELSGGNYEQYF.

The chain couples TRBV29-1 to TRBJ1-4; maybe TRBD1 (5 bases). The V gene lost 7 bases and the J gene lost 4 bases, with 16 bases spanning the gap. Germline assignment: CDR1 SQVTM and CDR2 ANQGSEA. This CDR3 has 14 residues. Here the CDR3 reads CSGRGTANNEKLFF. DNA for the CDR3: TGCAGCGGTCGGGGGACTGCTAATAATGAAAAACTGTTTTTT.

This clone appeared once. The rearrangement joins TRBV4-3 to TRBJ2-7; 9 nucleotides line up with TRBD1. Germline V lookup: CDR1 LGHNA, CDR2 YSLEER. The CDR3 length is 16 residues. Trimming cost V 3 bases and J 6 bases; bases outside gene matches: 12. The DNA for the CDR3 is TGCGCCAGCAGCCAGAAACAGGGGGCTTACCGTCCCGAGCAGTACTTC. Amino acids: CASSQKQGAYRPEQYF.

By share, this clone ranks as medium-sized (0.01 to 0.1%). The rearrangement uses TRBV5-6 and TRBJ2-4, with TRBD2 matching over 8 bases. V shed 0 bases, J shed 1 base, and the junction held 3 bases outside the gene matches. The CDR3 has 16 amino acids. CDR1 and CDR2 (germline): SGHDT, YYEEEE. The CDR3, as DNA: TGTGCCAGCAGCTTGGGTTCGGGGGGGGCCAAAAACATTCAGTACTTC. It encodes CASSLGSGGAKNIQYF.

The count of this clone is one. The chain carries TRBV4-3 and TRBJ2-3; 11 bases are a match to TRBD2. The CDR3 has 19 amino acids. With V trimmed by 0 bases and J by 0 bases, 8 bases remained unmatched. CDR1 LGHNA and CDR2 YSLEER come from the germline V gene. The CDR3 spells CASSQDRASGRTSTDTQYF. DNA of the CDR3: TGCGCCAGCAGCCAAGATAGGGCTAGCGGGAGGACTAGCACAGATACGCAGTATTTT.

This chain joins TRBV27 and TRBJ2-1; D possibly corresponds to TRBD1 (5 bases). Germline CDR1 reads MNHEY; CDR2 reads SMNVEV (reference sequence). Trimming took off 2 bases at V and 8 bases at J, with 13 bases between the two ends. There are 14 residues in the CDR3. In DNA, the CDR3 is TGTGCCAGCAGTTTAGGGCAGTTAGGGGATGAGCAGTTCTTC. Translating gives CASSLGQLGDEQFF.

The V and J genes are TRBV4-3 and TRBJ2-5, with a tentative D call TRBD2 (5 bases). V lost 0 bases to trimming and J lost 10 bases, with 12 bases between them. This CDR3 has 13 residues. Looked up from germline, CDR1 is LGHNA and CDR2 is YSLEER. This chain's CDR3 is CASSQERFGNQYF. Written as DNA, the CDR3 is TGCGCCAGCAGCCAAGAACGCTTCGGGAACCAGTACTTC.

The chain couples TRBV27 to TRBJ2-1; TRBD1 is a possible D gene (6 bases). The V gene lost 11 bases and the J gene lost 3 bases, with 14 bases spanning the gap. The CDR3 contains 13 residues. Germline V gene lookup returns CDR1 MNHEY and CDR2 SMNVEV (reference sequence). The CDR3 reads CAAGQTLYNEQFF. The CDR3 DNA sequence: TGTGCCGCCGGACAGACCCTCTACAATGAGCAGTTCTTC.

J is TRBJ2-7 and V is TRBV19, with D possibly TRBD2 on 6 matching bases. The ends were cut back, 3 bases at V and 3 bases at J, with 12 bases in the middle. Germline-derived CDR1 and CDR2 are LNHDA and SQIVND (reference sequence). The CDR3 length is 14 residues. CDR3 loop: CASSISSGYYEQYF. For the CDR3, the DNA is TGTGCCAGTAGTATTAGTAGCGGTTACTACGAGCAGTACTTC.

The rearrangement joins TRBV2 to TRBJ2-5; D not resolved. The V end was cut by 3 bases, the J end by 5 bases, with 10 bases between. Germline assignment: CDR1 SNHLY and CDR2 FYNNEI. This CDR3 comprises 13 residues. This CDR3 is CASSEAFLETQYF. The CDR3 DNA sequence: TGTGCCAGCAGTGAGGCCTTCCTGGAGACCCAGTACTTC.

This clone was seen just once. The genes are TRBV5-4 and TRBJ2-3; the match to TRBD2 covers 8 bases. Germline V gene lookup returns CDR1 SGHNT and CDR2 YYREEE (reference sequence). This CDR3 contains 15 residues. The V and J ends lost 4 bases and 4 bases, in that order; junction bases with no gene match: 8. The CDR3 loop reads CASSQERAGADTQYF. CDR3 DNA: TGTGCCAGCAGCCAAGAGCGAGCGGGAGCAGATACGCAGTATTTT.

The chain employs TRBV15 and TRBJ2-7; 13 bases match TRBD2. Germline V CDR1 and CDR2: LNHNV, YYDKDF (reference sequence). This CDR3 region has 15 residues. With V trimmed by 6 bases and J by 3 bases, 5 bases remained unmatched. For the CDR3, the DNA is TGTGCCACCAGAGAACTAGCGGGAGGGCACTACGAGCAGTACTTC. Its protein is CATRELAGGHYEQYF. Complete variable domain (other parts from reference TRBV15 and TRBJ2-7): DAMVIQNPRYQVTQFGKPVTLSCSQTLNHNVMYWYQQKSSQAPKLLFHYYDKDFNNEADTPDNFQSRRPNTSFCFLDIRSPGLGDTAMYLCATRELAGGHYEQYFGPGTRLTVT.

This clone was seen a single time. The CDR3: CASSLSREYQETQYF. DNA of the CDR3: TGTGCCAGCAGCTTGAGCAGGGAATACCAAGAGACCCAGTACTTC. The rearrangement joins TRBV7-9 to TRBJ2-5, with a tentative D call TRBD1 (5 bases). The CDR3 spans 15 residues. Trimming took 3 bases from V and 0 from J, leaving 11 bases between them. Looked up from germline, CDR1 is SEHNR and CDR2 is FQNEAQ (reference sequence). Combining the CDR3 with reference TRBV7-9 and TRBJ2-5 gives the whole variable domain DTGVSQNPRHKITKRGQNVTFRCDPISEHNRLYWYRQTLGQGPEFLTYFQNEAQLEKSRLLSDRFSAERPKGSFSTLEIQRTEQGDSAMYLCASSLSREYQETQYFGPGTRLLVL.

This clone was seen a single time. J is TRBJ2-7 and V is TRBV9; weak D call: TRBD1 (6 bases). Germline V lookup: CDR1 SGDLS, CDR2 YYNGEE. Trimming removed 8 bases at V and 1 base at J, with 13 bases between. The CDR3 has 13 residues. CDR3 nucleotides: TGTGCCAGGGTTGTAACAGGGTCCTACGAGCAGTACTTC. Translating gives CARVVTGSYEQYF.

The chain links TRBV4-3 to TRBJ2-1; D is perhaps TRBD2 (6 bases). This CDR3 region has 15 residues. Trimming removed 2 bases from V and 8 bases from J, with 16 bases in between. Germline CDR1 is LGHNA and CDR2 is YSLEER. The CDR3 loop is CASSQFGGVWDEQFF. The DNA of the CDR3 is TGCGCCAGCAGCCAATTTGGCGGGGTTTGGGATGAGCAGTTCTTC.